The entry that follows covers one T cell receptor (beta chain) sequence. This specimen comes from a study of blood T cell repertoires in COVID-19. Unmatched junction bases numbered 9, after V lost 6 bases and J lost 5 bases. In germline, CDR1 is SEHNR, CDR2 FQNEAQ (reference sequence). The CDR3 consists of 14 residues. Original analysis: Cell counts per sample came from amplifying reference gene primers. The repertoire was sequenced with immunoSEQ multiplex PCR; TCRdb's copy has only in-frame clones and lacks some. V, J and clone size were drawn from that table, and D and trimming were deduced from the DNA. Among approximately 290,000 clones listed, around 90% were seen once. In terms of age and location, participants ranged from about 18 to 89 years and lived in about two dozen US areas. Self-reported history from a screening survey and questionnaire set each donor's cohort.

This TCR was recovered from a woman aged 18-29 years with acute COVID-19. The J gene is TRBJ2-7, the V gene TRBV7-9, with 8 bases fitting TRBD1. Material: PBMCs or T cells enriched from blood (not recorded which). The CDR3 region is CASSKQGVSNEQYF. The CDR3 DNA sequence: TGTGCCAGCAGTAAACAGGGGGTAAGCAACGAGCAGTACTTC.